Below, 3 T cell receptor beta chains from the same sample are listed, as sequenced in a study of cytomegalovirus exposure and HLA in healthy donors. The PCR ran on 60 Vbeta and 13 Jbeta primers. Clones were read by immunoSEQ multiplex PCR, and TCRdb kept only the in-frame ones, dropping some. The table includes 75,000 to 90,000 clones, roughly 78% detected once. Sequencing input: PBMCs. The receptors come from a man in his forties in good health and CMV-seronegative.

This chain uses TRBV5-1 with TRBJ1-4; unclear D gene. V was pared by 2 bases and J by 0 bases, with 11 bases between. The CDR3 has 16 amino acids. Germline lookup yields CDR1 SGHRS and CDR2 YFSETQ. The CDR3 sequence is CASSLVQSPTNEKLFF. CDR3 DNA: TGCGCCAGCAGCTTAGTCCAGTCCCCAACTAATGAAAAACTGTTTTTT.

The V call is TRBV30, the J call TRBJ1-1; maybe TRBD1 (6 bases). The CDR3 is 14 amino acids. The germline V gene has CDR1 GTSNPN and CDR2 SVGIG (reference sequence). Trimming removed 4 bases at V and 4 bases at J, with 16 bases between. The CDR3 spells CAWTRDTYSTEAFF. CDR3 in DNA: TGTGCCTGGACCCGGGACACCTATAGCACTGAAGCTTTCTTT.

The V and J genes are TRBV27 and TRBJ2-3, with D perhaps matching TRBD2 (6 bases). CDR3 length equals 14 residues. Per the germline V gene, CDR1 is MNHEY and CDR2 is SMNVEV (reference sequence). Trimming pared 4 bases from V and 5 bases from J, leaving 13 bases between. CDR3 sequence reads: CASSSTGVGDTQYF. The DNA for the CDR3 is TGTGCCAGCAGTTCGACGGGGGTCGGAGATACGCAGTATTTT.